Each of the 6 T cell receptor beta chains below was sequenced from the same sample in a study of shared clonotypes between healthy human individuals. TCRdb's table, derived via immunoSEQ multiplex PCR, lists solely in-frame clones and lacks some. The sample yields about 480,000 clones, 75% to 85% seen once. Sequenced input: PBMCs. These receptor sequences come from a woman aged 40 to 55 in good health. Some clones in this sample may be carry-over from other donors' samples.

The CDR3 is CSGRTTDTQYF. CDR3 coding DNA: TGCAGCGGCCGGACCACAGATACGCAGTATTTT. The rearrangement joins TRBV29-1 to TRBJ2-3; D unclear. From germline, CDR1 is SQVTM and CDR2 ANQGSEA. Trimming left V 7 bases short and J 2 bases short, with 7 bases between. The CDR3 contains 11 residues.

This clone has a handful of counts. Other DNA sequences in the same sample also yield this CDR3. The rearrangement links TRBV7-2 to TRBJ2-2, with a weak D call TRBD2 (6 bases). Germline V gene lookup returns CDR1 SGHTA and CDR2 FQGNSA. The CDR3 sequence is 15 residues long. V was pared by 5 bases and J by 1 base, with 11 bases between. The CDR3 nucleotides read TGTGCCAGCAGCCCTCGACTAGGGAACACCGGGGAGCTGTTTTTT. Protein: CASSPRLGNTGELFF.

The CDR3 coding sequence is TGTGCCAGCAGCTTGGGCGCTTATGAGCAGTTCTTC. This sequence encodes CASSLGAYEQFF. This chain uses TRBV5-5 with TRBJ2-1; D is unclear. V was cut by 0 bases and J by 8 bases, with 6 bases left in between. This CDR3 has 12 residues. Germline-derived CDR1 and CDR2 are SGHKS and YYEKEE (reference sequence).

CDR3 amino acids: CASSQEVVVNTEAFF. In DNA, the CDR3 is TGTGCCAGCAGCCAAGAGGTGGTAGTGAACACTGAAGCTTTCTTT. V and J are TRBV5-4 and TRBJ1-1; D not certain. Germline values: CDR1 SGHNT, CDR2 YYREEE (reference sequence). The CDR3 runs to 15 residues. Trimming shortened V by 4 bases and J by 0 bases, and 13 bases separated the two germline ends.

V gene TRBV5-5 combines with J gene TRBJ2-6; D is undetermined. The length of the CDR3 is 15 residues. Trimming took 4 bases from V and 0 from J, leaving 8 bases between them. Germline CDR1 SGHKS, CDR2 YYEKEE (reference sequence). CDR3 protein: CASSHRVSGANVLTF. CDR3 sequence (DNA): TGTGCCAGCAGCCATCGGGTCTCTGGGGCCAACGTCCTGACTTTC.

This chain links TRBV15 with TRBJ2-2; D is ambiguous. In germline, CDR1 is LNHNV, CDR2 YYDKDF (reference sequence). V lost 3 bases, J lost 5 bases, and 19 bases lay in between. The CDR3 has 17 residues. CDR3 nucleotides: TGTGCCACCAGCAGCTTACTACCGAATCCGAGTACCGGGGAGCTGTTTTTT. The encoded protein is CATSSLLPNPSTGELFF.